Presented here are 9 T cell receptor beta chains from one specimen sequenced in a study of T cell responses to AZD1222 COVID-19 vaccine listed by TCRdb under 2021. Library generation was performed with the immunoSEQ multiplex PCR assay. TCRdb limited this immuneACCESS table to in-frame rearrangements with V and J called. A share of clones is missing; checked studies link under half to unresolved V genes, and the rest is unexplained. This sample lists about 130,000 clones; 90% to 95% were detected once. The ten top clones hold around 3.1% of the sample. What this sample's time point label stands for: baseline before first vaccination. This specimen consisted of peripheral blood, obtained on day 0 of AZD1222 vaccination. The receptors originated from an adult in good health.

The gene calls are TRBV11-2 and TRBJ2-1; 9 positions agree with TRBD1. V gave up 6 bases and J gave up 10 bases; unmatched junction bases: 13. The length of the CDR3 is 15 residues. The germline V gene encodes CDR1 SGHAT and CDR2 FQNNGV. In nucleotides, the CDR3 is TGTGCCAGCAGGAAGACAGGGGGAGGGCTACGGGAGCAGTTCTTC. Encoded protein: CASRKTGGGLREQFF.

The V gene is TRBV18, the J gene TRBJ1-6; TRBD1 is a possible D gene (6 bases). The CDR3 runs 16 residues. The V end was cut by 6 bases, the J end by 7 bases, with 19 bases between. Germline-derived CDR1 and CDR2 are KGHSH and LQKENI. This CDR3 is CASSPRTEPNNSPLHF. Written as DNA, the CDR3 is TGTGCCAGCTCCCCAAGGACAGAACCCAACAATTCACCCCTCCACTTT.

This chain links TRBV7-9 with TRBJ2-7; TRBD1 might be the D (5 bases). The CDR3 is made up of 14 amino acids. The germline CDR1 and CDR2 sequences are SEHNR and FQNEAQ (reference sequence). Trimming stripped 5 bases from V and 5 bases from J, with 16 bases between. The CDR3 DNA reads TGTGCCAGCAGCCCCCCGGCAGGGTTGCACGAGCAGTACTTC. It is translated as CASSPPAGLHEQYF. Full variable domain (outside the CDR3, taken from reference TRBV7-9 and TRBJ2-7): DTGVSQNPRHKITKRGQNVTFRCDPISEHNRLYWYRQTLGQGPEFLTYFQNEAQLEKSRLLSDRFSAERPKGSFSTLEIQRTEQGDSAMYLCASSPPAGLHEQYFGPGTRLTVT.

The genes are TRBV18 and TRBJ2-1, with no clear D. The CDR3 is made up of 12 amino acids. The V end lost 2 bases, the J end lost 8 bases, and 7 bases lay between the germline ends. The V gene's germline CDR1 is KGHSH and CDR2 LQKENI. The CDR3 nucleotides are TGTGCCAGCTCACCATTTCTCTATGAGCAGTTCTTC. This translates into CASSPFLYEQFF.

This rearrangement joins TRBV2 to TRBJ2-7; D assignment may be TRBD1 or TRBD2 (5 bases each). V gave up 10 bases and J gave up 2 bases, with 18 bases separating them. Germline V CDR1 and CDR2: SNHLY, FYNNEI. The CDR3 runs 14 residues. DNA of the CDR3: TGTGCCAACTTCGGTCGGGACGTCCCCTACGAGCAGTACTTC. Protein sequence: CANFGRDVPYEQYF.

J is TRBJ1-1 and V is TRBV2, with D possibly matching TRBD1 (5 bases). This CDR3 region has 14 residues. CDR1 and CDR2 from the germline V gene are SNHLY and FYNNEI. The V end was cut by 6 bases, the J end by 0 bases, with 11 bases between. DNA of the CDR3: TGTGCCAGCAGGGCCAGGGTACTGAACACTGAAGCTTTCTTT. Amino acids: CASRARVLNTEAFF. Based on the CDR3 plus reference TRBV2 and TRBJ1-1, the full variable domain is EPEVTQTPSHQVTQMGQEVILRCVPISNHLYFYWYRQILGQKVEFLVSFYNNEISEKSEIFDDQFSVERPDGSNFTLKIRSTKLEDSAMYFCASRARVLNTEAFFGQGTRLTVV.

The rearrangement uses TRBV5-1 and TRBJ2-2; no firm D call. Germline CDR1 and CDR2: SGHRS and YFSETQ. The CDR3 totals 15 residues. The V end was cut by 0 bases, the J end by 0 bases, with 6 bases between. The CDR3 nucleotides read TGCGCCAGCAGCTTGGTAGCCACGAACACCGGGGAGCTGTTTTTT. It yields the protein CASSLVATNTGELFF.

The chain uses TRBV5-1 and TRBJ1-1; 8 bases are shared with TRBD1. Germline CDR1 SGHRS, CDR2 YFSETQ. This CDR3 region has 15 residues. The junction had 8 bases not matched to a gene; V was cut back by 3 bases and J by 4 bases. CDR3 protein: CASSSVQGAGTEAFF. CDR3 bases: TGCGCCAGCAGCTCAGTTCAGGGGGCTGGCACTGAAGCTTTCTTT.

This clone was seen only a few times. The chain recombines TRBV6-6 with TRBJ1-5, with 10 bases lining up with TRBD1. Germline assignment: CDR1 MNHNY and CDR2 SVGAGI (reference sequence). Trimming cost V 7 bases and J 7 bases; bases outside gene matches: 10. This CDR3 has 15 residues. The CDR3 loop is CASNSRDRGWQPQHF. CDR3 coding DNA: TGTGCCAGCAATTCCCGGGACAGGGGTTGGCAGCCCCAGCATTTT.